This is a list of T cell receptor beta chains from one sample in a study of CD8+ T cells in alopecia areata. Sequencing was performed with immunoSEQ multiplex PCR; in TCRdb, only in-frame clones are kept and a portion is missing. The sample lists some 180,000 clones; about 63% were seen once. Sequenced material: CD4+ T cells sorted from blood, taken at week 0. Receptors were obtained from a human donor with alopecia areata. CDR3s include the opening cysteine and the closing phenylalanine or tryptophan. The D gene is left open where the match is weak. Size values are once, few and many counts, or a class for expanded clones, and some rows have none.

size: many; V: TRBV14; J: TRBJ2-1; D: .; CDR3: CASSQRTLAPNEQFF; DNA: TGTGCCAGCAGCCAGCGAACCCTAGCTCCCAATGAGCAGTTCTTC
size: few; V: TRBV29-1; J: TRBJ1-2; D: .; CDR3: CSVTASWGYTF; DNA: TGCAGCGTGACGGCGTCTTGGGGCTACACCTTC
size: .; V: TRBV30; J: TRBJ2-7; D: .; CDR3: CAWSEGGPYEQYF; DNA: TGTGCCTGGAGCGAGGGGGGACCCTACGAGCAGTACTTC
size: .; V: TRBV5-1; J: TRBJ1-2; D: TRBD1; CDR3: CASRPGQGRYGYTF; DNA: TGCGCCAGCAGACCGGGACAGGGACGCTATGGCTACACCTTC
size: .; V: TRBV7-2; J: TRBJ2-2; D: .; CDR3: CASSPLGRANTGELFF; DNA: TGTGCCAGCAGCCCCTTGGGGCGGGCCAACACCGGGGAGCTGTTTTTT
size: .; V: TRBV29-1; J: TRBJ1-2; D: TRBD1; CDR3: CSVAGQGASYGYTF; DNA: TGCAGCGTTGCGGGACAGGGGGCCTCCTATGGCTACACCTTC
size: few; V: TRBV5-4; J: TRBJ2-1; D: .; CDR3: CASSLGGSYSYNEQFF; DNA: TGTGCCAGCAGCTTAGGCGGGTCCTACTCCTACAATGAGCAGTTCTTC
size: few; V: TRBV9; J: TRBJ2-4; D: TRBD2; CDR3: CASSGLAGVSGNIQYF; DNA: TGTGCCAGCAGCGGATTAGCGGGGGTCTCCGGGAACATTCAGTACTTC
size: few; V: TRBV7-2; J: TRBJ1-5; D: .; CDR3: CASSLVSLGRSNQPQHF; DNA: TGTGCCAGCAGCTTAGTCTCGTTGGGACGGAGCAATCAGCCCCAGCATTTT
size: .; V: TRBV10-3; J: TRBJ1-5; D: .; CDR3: CAISASGLASNQPQHF; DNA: TGTGCCATCAGTGCTTCGGGGCTTGCTAGCAATCAGCCCCAGCATTTT
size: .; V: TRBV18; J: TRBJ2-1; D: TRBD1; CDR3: CASSPQGARIYNEQFF; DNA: TGTGCCAGCTCACCACAGGGGGCGCGGATTTACAATGAGCAGTTCTTC
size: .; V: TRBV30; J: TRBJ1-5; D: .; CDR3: CAWSSGDSNQPQHF; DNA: TGTGCCTGGAGTTCAGGGGATAGCAATCAGCCCCAGCATTTT
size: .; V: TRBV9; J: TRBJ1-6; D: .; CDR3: CASSVGRTDNSPLHF; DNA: TGTGCCAGCAGCGTAGGGAGGACAGATAATTCACCCCTCCACTTT
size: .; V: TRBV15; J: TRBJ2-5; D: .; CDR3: CATKSQYF; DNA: TGTGCCACCAAAAGCCAGTACTTC
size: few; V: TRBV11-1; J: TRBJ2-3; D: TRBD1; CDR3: CASSPDSTGGADTQYF; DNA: TGTGCCAGCAGCCCCGACTCGACAGGGGGAGCGGATACGCAGTATTTT
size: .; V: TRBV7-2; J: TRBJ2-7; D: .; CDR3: CASSPRSGYEQYF; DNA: TGTGCCAGCAGCCCGAGGTCGGGTTACGAGCAGTACTTC
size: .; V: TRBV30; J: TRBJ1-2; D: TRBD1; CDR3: CAWSPLGTANYGYTF; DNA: TGTGCCTGGAGTCCACTTGGGACAGCTAACTATGGCTACACCTTC
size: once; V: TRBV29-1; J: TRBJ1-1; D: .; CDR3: CSVEEGANTEAFF; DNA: TGCAGCGTTGAAGAAGGGGCGAACACTGAAGCTTTCTTT
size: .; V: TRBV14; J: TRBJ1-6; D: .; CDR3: CASSQDLGGGGSPLHF; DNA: TGTGCCAGCAGCCAAGATTTGGGAGGTGGGGGTTCACCCCTCCACTTT
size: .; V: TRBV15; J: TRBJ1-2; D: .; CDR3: CATSRGEGSGYTF; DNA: TGTGCCACCAGCAGAGGTGAGGGGTCCGGCTACACCTTC
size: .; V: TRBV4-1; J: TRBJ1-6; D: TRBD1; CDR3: CASSQDFNRGKAPLHF; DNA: TGCGCCAGCAGCCAAGATTTTAACAGGGGTAAGGCACCCCTCCACTTT
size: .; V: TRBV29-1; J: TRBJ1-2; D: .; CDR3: CSVEPTGHTNYGYTF; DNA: TGCAGCGTTGAACCAACGGGACATACTAACTATGGCTACACCTTC
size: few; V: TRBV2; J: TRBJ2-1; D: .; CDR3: CASVSNIEQFF; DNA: TGTGCCAGCGTTAGTAACATTGAGCAGTTCTTC
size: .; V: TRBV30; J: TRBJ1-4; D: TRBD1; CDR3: CAWSPGQFKKLFF; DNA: TGTGCCTGGTCACCGGGACAGTTTAAAAAACTGTTTTTT
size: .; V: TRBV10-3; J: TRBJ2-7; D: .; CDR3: CAISEFREGTEQYF; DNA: TGTGCCATCAGTGAGTTTCGCGAAGGGACCGAGCAGTACTTC
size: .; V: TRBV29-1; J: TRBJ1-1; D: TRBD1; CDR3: CSAGQGQGSTEAFF; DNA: TGCAGCGCCGGACAAGGACAGGGTAGCACTGAAGCTTTCTTT
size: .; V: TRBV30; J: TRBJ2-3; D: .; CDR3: CAVTDPTDTQYF; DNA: TGTGCTGTTACGGATCCCACAGATACGCAGTATTTT
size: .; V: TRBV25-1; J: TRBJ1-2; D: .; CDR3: CASSEPGANYGYTF; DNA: TGTGCCAGCAGTGAACCCGGCGCTAACTATGGCTACACCTTC
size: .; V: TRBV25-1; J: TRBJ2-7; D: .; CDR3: CASNTGGVSEQYF; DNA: TGTGCCAGCAACACAGGGGGGGTCTCCGAGCAGTACTTC
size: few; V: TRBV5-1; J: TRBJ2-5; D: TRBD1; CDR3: CASSPVRGTVQETQYF; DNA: TGCGCCAGCAGCCCAGTAAGGGGGACAGTACAAGAGACCCAGTACTTC
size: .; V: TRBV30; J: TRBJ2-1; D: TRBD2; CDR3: CAWGHGTINEQFF; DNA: TGTGCCTGGGGCCACGGGACTATCAATGAGCAGTTCTTC
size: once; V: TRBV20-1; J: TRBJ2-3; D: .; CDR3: CSASSGDTQYF; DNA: TGCAGTGCTTCATCGGGAGATACGCAGTATTTT
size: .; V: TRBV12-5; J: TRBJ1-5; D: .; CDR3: CASGLVLTGTSNQPQHF; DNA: TGTGCTAGTGGTTTGGTACTTACAGGGACAAGCAATCAGCCCCAGCATTTT
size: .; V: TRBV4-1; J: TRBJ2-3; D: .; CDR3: CASSLGGSDTDTQYF; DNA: TGCGCCAGCAGCCTCGGCGGATCCGACACAGATACGCAGTATTTT
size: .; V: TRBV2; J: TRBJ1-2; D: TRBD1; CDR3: CASSLRGGDYGYTF; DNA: TGTGCCAGCAGTCTTAGAGGGGGCGATTATGGCTACACCTTC
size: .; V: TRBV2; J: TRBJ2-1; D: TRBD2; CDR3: CASSGTSGGSYNEQFF; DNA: TGTGCCAGCAGTGGGACTAGCGGGGGCTCCTACAATGAGCAGTTCTTC
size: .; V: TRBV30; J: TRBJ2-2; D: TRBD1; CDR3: CAWKLQGLGELFF; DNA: TGTGCCTGGAAACTACAGGGGCTCGGGGAGCTGTTTTTT
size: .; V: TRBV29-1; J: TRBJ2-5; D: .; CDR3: CSAGQSGQETQYF; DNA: TGCAGCGCAGGACAGTCGGGCCAAGAGACCCAGTACTTC
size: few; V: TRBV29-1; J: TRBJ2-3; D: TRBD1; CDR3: CSVDADRADADTQYF; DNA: TGCAGCGTTGACGCTGACAGGGCGGATGCAGATACGCAGTATTTT
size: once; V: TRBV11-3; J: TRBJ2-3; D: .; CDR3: CASSTRGGTTDTQYF; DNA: TGTGCCAGCAGCACTAGAGGGGGGACCACAGATACGCAGTATTTT
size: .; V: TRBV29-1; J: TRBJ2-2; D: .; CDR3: CSVMKNTGELFF; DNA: TGCAGCGTCATGAAGAACACCGGGGAGCTGTTTTTT
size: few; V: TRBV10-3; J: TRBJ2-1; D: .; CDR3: CAIARDNEQFF; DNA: TGTGCCATCGCGCGGGACAATGAGCAGTTCTTC
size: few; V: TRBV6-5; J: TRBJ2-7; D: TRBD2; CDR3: CASSGTGGISYEQYF; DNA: TGTGCCAGCAGTGGAACGGGAGGGATCTCCTACGAGCAGTACTTC
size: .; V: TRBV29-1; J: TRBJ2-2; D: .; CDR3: CSVGKRQANTGELFF; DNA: TGCAGCGTTGGAAAGAGACAGGCGAACACCGGGGAGCTGTTTTTT
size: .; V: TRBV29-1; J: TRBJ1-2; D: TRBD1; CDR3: CSVETSGTGFNYGYTF; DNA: TGCAGCGTTGAAACTTCCGGGACAGGGTTTAACTATGGCTACACCTTC
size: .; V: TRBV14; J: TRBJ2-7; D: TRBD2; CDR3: CASSQDLTASGGRYEQYF; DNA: TGTGCCAGCAGCCAAGATCTTACGGCTAGCGGGGGAAGATACGAGCAGTACTTC
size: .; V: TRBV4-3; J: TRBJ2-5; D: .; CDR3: CASSQDFGGLETQYF; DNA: TGCGCCAGCAGCCAAGATTTTGGGGGGCTGGAGACCCAGTACTTC
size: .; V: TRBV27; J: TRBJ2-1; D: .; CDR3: CASRGGPYNEQFF; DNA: TGTGCCAGCAGAGGGGGGCCTTACAATGAGCAGTTCTTC
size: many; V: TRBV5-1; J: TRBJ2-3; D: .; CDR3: CASSLADTQYF; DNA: TGCGCCAGCAGCTTGGCGGATACGCAGTATTTT